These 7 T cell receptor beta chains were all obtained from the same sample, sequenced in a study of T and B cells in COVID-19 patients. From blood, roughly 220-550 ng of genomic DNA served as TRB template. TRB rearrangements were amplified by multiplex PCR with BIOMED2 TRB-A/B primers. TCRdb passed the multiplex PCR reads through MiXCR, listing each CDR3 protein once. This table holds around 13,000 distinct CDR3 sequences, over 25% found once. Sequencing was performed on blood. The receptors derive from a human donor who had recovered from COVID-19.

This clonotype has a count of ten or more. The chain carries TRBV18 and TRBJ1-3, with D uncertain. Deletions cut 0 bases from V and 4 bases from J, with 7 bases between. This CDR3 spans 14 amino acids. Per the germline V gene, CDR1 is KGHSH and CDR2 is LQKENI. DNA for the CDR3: TGTGCCAGCTCACCACCGGCTACAGGAAACACCATATATTTT. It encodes CASSPPATGNTIYF.

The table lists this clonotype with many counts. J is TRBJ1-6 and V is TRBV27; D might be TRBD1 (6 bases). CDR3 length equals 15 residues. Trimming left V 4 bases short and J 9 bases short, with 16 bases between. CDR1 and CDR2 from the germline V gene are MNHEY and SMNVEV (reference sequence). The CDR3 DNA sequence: TGTGCCAGCAGTTCTCCCCCAGGGGCGAGTTCACCCCTCCACTTT. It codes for CASSSPPGASSPLHF.

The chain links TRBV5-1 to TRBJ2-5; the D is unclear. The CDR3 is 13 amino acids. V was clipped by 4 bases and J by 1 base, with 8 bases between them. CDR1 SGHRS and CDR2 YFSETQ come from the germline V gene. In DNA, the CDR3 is TGCGCCAGCAGCCCCCAGGTCCAAGAGACCCAGTACTTC. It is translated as CASSPQVQETQYF.

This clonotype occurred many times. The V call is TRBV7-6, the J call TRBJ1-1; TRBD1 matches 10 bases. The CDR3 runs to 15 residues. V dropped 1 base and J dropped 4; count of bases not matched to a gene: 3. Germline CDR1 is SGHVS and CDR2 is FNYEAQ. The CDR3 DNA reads TGTGCCAGCAGCTTAGGGACAGGGGGTGGCACTGAAGCTTTCTTT. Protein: CASSLGTGGGTEAFF.

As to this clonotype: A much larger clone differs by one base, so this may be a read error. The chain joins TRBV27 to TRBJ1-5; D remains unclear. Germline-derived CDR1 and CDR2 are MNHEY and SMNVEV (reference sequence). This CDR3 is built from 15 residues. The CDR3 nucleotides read TGTGCCAGCTGTTTTATAGCTGGAGGGAATCAGCCCCAGCATTTT. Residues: CASCFIAGGNQPQHF.

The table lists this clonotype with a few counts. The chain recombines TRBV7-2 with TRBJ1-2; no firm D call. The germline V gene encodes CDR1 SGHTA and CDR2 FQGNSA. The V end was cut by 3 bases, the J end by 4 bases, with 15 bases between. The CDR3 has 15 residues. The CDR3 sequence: CASSFTPPDGYGYTF. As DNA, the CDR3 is TGTGCCAGCAGCTTTACTCCGCCGGATGGCTATGGCTACACCTTC.

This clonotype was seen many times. The CDR3 spells CASNRDRDQPQHF. As DNA, the CDR3 is TGTGCCAGCAACCGGGACAGGGATCAGCCCCAGCATTTT. The chain employs TRBV6-1 and TRBJ1-5; TRBD1 matches at 9 bases. V was pared by 7 bases and J by 5 bases, with 3 bases of the junction left unmatched. Germline assignment: CDR1 MNHNS and CDR2 SASEGT. The CDR3 length is 13 residues.